This TCR beta chain was obtained from a study of blood T cell repertoires in COVID-19. Study-level background: COVID-19 samples collected from the United States, Italy and Spain covered acute and convalescent phases. Sources were T cells, B-cell-depleted T cells, or PBMCs; the material itself was cDNA or gDNA.

The CDR3 extends over 14 amino acids. Germline assignment: CDR1 KGHSH and CDR2 LQKENI. Between the trimmed V and J ends, which lost 2 bases and 6 bases, there was a span of 13 bases. Sequencing was performed with immunoSEQ multiplex PCR; in TCRdb, only in-frame clones are kept and a portion is missing. The sample holds 150,000 or so clones, about 87% seen once. The receptor was isolated from a man between 60 and 70 years old with acute or convalescent COVID-19. Sequenced: peripheral blood. The gene calls are TRBV18 and TRBJ1-2; D might be TRBD1 (6 bases). This CDR3 is CASSPVKGHNGYTF. CDR3 in DNA: TGTGCCAGCTCACCAGTAAAGGGACACAATGGCTACACCTTC. Filled out from reference TRBV18 and TRBJ1-2, the complete variable domain reads NAGVMQNPRHLVRRRGQEARLRCSPMKGHSHVYWYRQLPEEGLKFMVYLQKENIIDESGMPKERFSAEFPKEGPSILRIQQVVRGDSAAYFCASSPVKGHNGYTFGSGTRLTVV.